This entry lists 21 T cell receptor beta chains sequenced from one sample in a study of shared clonotypes between healthy human individuals. Generated by immunoSEQ multiplex PCR, the TCRdb table keeps only in-frame clones and is missing some. The sample comprises a few million clones, approximately 90% of which are singletons, and more than 0.35% rests with the top ten. Sequencing was carried out using naive CD4+ T cells from PBMCs. Regarding subset: CD45RA+ positively selected. The receptors originated from a man between 18 and 35 years old in good health. Some clones in this sample may be carry-over from other donors' samples.

The chain carries TRBV7-2 and TRBJ2-7, with TRBD2 matching 9 bases. The V gene end was trimmed by 1 base and the J gene end by 1 base; junction bases not matched to a gene: 5. The CDR3 length is 16 residues. The germline V gene encodes CDR1 SGHTA and CDR2 FQGNSA. The CDR3 is CASSLVISGSSYEQYF. In DNA form, the CDR3 reads TGTGCCAGCAGCTTAGTTATTAGCGGGAGTTCCTACGAGCAGTACTTC.

This sequence joins TRBV7-2 and TRBJ1-2; D is undetermined. The CDR3 totals 17 residues. Trimming shortened V by 3 bases and J by 4 bases, and 21 bases separated the two germline ends. Germline CDR1 reads SGHTA; CDR2 reads FQGNSA. The CDR3 DNA reads TGTGCCAGCAGCTTTGGGTTCGTAGCTCGGGGAACCTATGGCTACACCTTC. Translating it yields CASSFGFVARGTYGYTF.

This clone was detected once. CDR3 region: CASSQDHGAGTDTQYF. DNA for the CDR3: TGTGCCAGCAGCCAAGATCACGGGGCTGGAACAGATACGCAGTATTTT. V usage is TRBV14 and J usage is TRBJ2-3; D possibly uses TRBD1 or TRBD2 (5 bases each). The CDR3 is 16 residues long. The V end was cut by 0 bases, the J end by 3 bases, with 13 bases between. Germline values: CDR1 SGHDN, CDR2 FVKESK.

The gene calls are TRBV18 and TRBJ2-7; 14 bases line up with TRBD2. V dropped 4 bases and J dropped 2; count of bases not matched to a gene: 7. Germline CDR1 is KGHSH and CDR2 is LQKENI. The length of the CDR3 is 17 residues. In DNA form, the CDR3 reads TGTGCCAGCTCACAACCCGGACTAGCGGGAGGAACCTACGAGCAGTACTTC. Protein sequence: CASSQPGLAGGTYEQYF.

The rearrangement uses TRBV5-4 and TRBJ2-1, with TRBD2 as a possible D gene (6 bases). This CDR3 contains 13 residues. The V gene lost 3 bases and the J gene lost 7 bases, with 11 bases spanning the gap. Germline V gives CDR1 SGHNT, CDR2 YYREEE (reference sequence). CDR3 nucleotides: TGTGCCAGCAGCTGGGGACTGGAAAATGAGCAGTTCTTC. Translated, it gives CASSWGLENEQFF.

As regards this clone: Other DNA sequences in the sample encode the same CDR3. The genes are TRBV28 and TRBJ1-5; D ambiguous. CDR1 MDHEN and CDR2 SYDVKM come from the germline V gene. This CDR3 contains 12 residues. V gave up 6 bases and J gave up 5 bases, with 8 bases separating them. The CDR3: CASSLRDQPQHF. For the CDR3, the DNA is TGTGCCAGCAGCTTAAGGGATCAGCCCCAGCATTTT.

Only one count was recorded for this clone. The chain joins TRBV18 to TRBJ1-4, with unresolved D. Per germline, CDR1 KGHSH and CDR2 LQKENI. The CDR3 consists of 17 residues. V lost 1 base, J lost 1 base, and 13 bases lay in between. CDR3 protein: CASSPRLGDLTNEKLFF. CDR3 nucleotides: TGTGCCAGCTCACCACGCTTAGGTGACCTAACTAATGAAAAACTGTTTTTT.

This clone was seen once. The genes are TRBV5-1 and TRBJ2-1; TRBD2 matches 13 bases. V trimming: 0 bases; J trimming: 4 bases; junction bases outside the gene matches: 4. CDR1 and CDR2 from the germline V gene are SGHRS and YFSETQ. The CDR3 is 17 amino acids. The CDR3 DNA follows: TGCGCCAGCAGCTTGGGGACTAGCGGGAGTCTTTACAATGAGCAGTTCTTC. Protein product: CASSLGTSGSLYNEQFF.

Note on this clone: The identical CDR3 is also encoded by other nucleotide sequences in the sample. The rearrangement links TRBV2 to TRBJ2-7; no definite D call. The CDR3 length is 11 residues. V was cut by 4 bases and J by 4 bases, with 5 bases left in between. Germline lookup yields CDR1 SNHLY and CDR2 FYNNEI. CDR3 loop: CASSGRYEQYF. In nucleotides, the CDR3 is TGTGCCAGCAGTGGGCGATACGAGCAGTACTTC.

The V call is TRBV19, the J call TRBJ1-5; no clear D gene. The germline V and J ends were trimmed by 11 bases and 5 bases, with 16 bases remaining between them. CDR1 and CDR2 from the germline V gene are LNHDA and SQIVND (reference sequence). CDR3 length equals 13 residues. The CDR3 spells CARRESKDQPQHF. The CDR3 nucleotides read TGTGCCCGACGGGAGAGTAAGGATCAGCCCCAGCATTTT. Full variable domain (missing parts from reference TRBV19 and TRBJ1-5): DGGITQSPKYLFRKEGQNVTLSCEQNLNHDAMYWYRQDPGQGLRLIYYSQIVNDFQKGDIAEGYSVSREKKESFPLTVTSAQKNPTAFYLCARRESKDQPQHFGDGTRLSIL.

This chain joins TRBV28 and TRBJ1-1; no definite D call. Looked up from germline, CDR1 is MDHEN and CDR2 is SYDVKM. The CDR3 runs 13 residues. The V gene lost 8 bases and the J gene lost 5 bases, with 15 bases spanning the gap. In nucleotides, the CDR3 is TGTGCCAGCCTGAAACCGGCTCGGACTGAAGCTTTCTTT. Translation gives CASLKPARTEAFF.

J is TRBJ2-2 and V is TRBV28, with TRBD2 identical over 10 bases. J was trimmed by 2 bases and V by 8 bases; bases with no gene match: 8. The germline V gene encodes CDR1 MDHEN and CDR2 SYDVKM. The CDR3 contains 16 residues. CDR3 sequence: CASQLAGPGNTGELFF. The CDR3 DNA reads TGTGCCAGCCAACTAGCGGGACCTGGCAACACCGGGGAGCTGTTTTTT.

This chain uses TRBV27 with TRBJ2-7, with TRBD2 matching over 10 bases. Germline-derived CDR1 and CDR2 are MNHEY and SMNVEV (reference sequence). The CDR3 has 14 residues. The J segment lost 4 bases and the V segment lost 9 bases, leaving 9 bases of the junction unmatched. CDR3 residues: CASGSGRLTYEQYF. As DNA, the CDR3 is TGTGCCAGTGGTAGCGGGAGGCTGACGTACGAGCAGTACTTC.

This chain joins TRBV6-5 and TRBJ2-7; 7 bases align to TRBD1. Germline CDR1 reads MNHEY; CDR2 reads SVGAGI. Losses at the gene ends were 0 bases for V and 7 bases for J; bases not matched to a gene: 12. CDR3 length: 16 amino acids. The CDR3 nucleotides are TGTGCCAGCAGTTACTCGACAGGGTATATGGTGGGGGAGCAGTACTTC. It yields the protein CASSYSTGYMVGEQYF.

This sequence joins TRBV10-3 and TRBJ1-5; TRBD1 agrees at 7 bases. Trimming removed 1 base from V and 0 bases from J; junction bases left unmatched: 9. The CDR3 sequence is 18 residues long. The germline CDR1 and CDR2 sequences are ENHRY and SYGVKD. DNA of the CDR3: TGTGCCATCAGTGAGTGGGGGACAGACACCTATAGCAATCAGCCCCAGCATTTT. Residues: CAISEWGTDTYSNQPQHF.

The gene calls are TRBV28 and TRBJ2-7; D unresolved. The CDR3 contains 13 residues. Germline assignment: CDR1 MDHEN and CDR2 SYDVKM. Trimming stripped 6 bases from V and 3 bases from J, with 12 bases between. CDR3: CASSFYLSYEQYF. The CDR3 DNA reads TGTGCCAGCAGCTTCTACTTAAGCTACGAGCAGTACTTC. Filled out from reference TRBV28 and TRBJ2-7, the complete variable domain reads DVKVTQSSRYLVKRTGEKVFLECVQDMDHENMFWYRQDPGLGLRLIYFSYDVKMKEKGDIPEGYSVSREKKERFSLILESASTNQTSMYLCASSFYLSYEQYFGPGTRLTVT.

The genes are TRBV6-5 and TRBJ1-1; weak D call: TRBD1 (6 bases). Germline loops: CDR1 MNHEY, CDR2 SVGAGI. V lost 6 bases and J 8 bases, leaving 19 bases between the germline ends. This CDR3 is built from 14 residues. The CDR3 nucleotides read TGTGCCAGCAGCCTAGGGGGGCCAGGATCCGAAGCTTTCTTT. Amino acid sequence: CASSLGGPGSEAFF.

The chain carries TRBV19 and TRBJ2-1, with 11 bases aligning to TRBD2. Trimming removed 9 bases from V and 10 bases from J; junction bases left unmatched: 8. The germline V gene encodes CDR1 LNHDA and CDR2 SQIVND (reference sequence). This CDR3 has 13 residues. Here the CDR3 reads CASSTTSGEEQFF. The CDR3 DNA is TGTGCCAGCAGCACGACTAGCGGGGAGGAGCAGTTCTTC.

A remark on this clone: The identical CDR3 is also encoded by other nucleotide sequences in the sample. The chain uses TRBV7-9 and TRBJ1-4, with 9 bases fitting TRBD1. V lost 3 bases to trimming and J lost 5 bases; unmatched junction nucleotides: 1. Looked up from germline, CDR1 is SEHNR and CDR2 is FQNEAQ (reference sequence). The CDR3 contains 14 residues. In DNA, the CDR3 is TGTGCCAGCAGCTTGGGGACAGGGAATGAAAAACTGTTTTTT. Its protein is CASSLGTGNEKLFF.

The V call is TRBV7-2, the J call TRBJ2-6; tentatively, D is TRBD1 (5 bases). CDR1 and CDR2 (germline): SGHTA, FQGNSA. This CDR3 spans 15 amino acids. The V end was cut by 4 bases, the J end by 3 bases, with 10 bases between. In DNA form, the CDR3 reads TGTGCCAGCAGCTCCCAGGGTAATGGGGCCAACGTCCTGACTTTC. Protein product: CASSSQGNGANVLTF. Variable domain in full (rest from reference TRBV7-2 and TRBJ2-6): GAGVSQSPSNKVTEKGKDVELRCDPISGHTALYWYRQSLGQGLEFLIYFQGNSAPDKSGLPSDRFSAERTGGSVSTLTIQRTQQEDSAVYLCASSSQGNGANVLTFGAGSRLTVL.

This chain joins TRBV10-1 and TRBJ2-1; 13 nucleotides align to TRBD2. The CDR3 is made up of 15 amino acids. With 10 bases clipped from V and 8 bases from J, the junction kept 11 bases outside the gene matches. Germline V lookup: CDR1 WNHNN, CDR2 SYGVQD (reference sequence). CDR3 sequence (DNA): TGCGCCACCAAAAAAGGGACTAGCGGGATGGATGAGCAGTTCTTC. Protein: CATKKGTSGMDEQFF.